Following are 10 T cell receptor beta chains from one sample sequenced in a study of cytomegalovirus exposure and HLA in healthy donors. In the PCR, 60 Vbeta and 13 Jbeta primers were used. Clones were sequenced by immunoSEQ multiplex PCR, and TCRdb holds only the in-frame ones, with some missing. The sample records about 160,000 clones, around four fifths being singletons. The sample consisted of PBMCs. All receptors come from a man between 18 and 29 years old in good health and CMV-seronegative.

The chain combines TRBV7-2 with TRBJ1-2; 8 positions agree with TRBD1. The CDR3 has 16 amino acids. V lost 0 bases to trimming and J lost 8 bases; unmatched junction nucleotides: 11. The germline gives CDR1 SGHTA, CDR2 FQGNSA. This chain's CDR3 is CASSLARPDRGYGYTF. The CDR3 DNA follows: TGTGCCAGCAGCTTAGCCCGACCAGACAGGGGTTACGGCTACACCTTC.

The CDR3 DNA follows: TGTGCCAGCACCCAGACAGGCTCTGGAAACACCATATATTTT. Protein: CASTQTGSGNTIYF. This rearrangement joins TRBV7-9 to TRBJ1-3; D is possibly TRBD1 (6 bases). The CDR3 runs 14 residues. Trimming pared 7 bases from V and 0 bases from J, leaving 10 bases between. Germline CDR1 is SEHNR and CDR2 is FQNEAQ (reference sequence). The full variable domain, completed using reference TRBV7-9 and TRBJ1-3, is DTGVSQNPRHKITKRGQNVTFRCDPISEHNRLYWYRQTLGQGPEFLTYFQNEAQLEKSRLLSDRFSAERPKGSFSTLEIQRTEQGDSAMYLCASTQTGSGNTIYFGEGSWLTVV.

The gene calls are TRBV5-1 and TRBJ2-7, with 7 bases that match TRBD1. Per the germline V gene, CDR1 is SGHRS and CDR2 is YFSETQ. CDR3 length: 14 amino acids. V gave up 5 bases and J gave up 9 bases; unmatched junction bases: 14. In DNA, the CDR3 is TGCGCCAGCAGTCTTGGACAGGCCGTCCGGGGGCAGTACTTC. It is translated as CASSLGQAVRGQYF. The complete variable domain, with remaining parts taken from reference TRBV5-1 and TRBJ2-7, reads KAGVTQTPRYLIKTRGQQVTLSCSPISGHRSVSWYQQTPGQGLQFLFEYFSETQRNKGNFPGRFSGRQFSNSRSEMNVSTLELGDSALYLCASSLGQAVRGQYFGPGTRLTVT.

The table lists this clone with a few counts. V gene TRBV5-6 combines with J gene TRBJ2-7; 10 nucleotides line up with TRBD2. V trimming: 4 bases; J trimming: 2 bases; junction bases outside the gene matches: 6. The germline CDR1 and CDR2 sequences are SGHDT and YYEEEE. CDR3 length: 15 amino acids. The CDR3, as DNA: TGTGCCAGCAGCCTTGGACTAGCGGATACCTACGAGCAGTACTTC. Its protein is CASSLGLADTYEQYF.

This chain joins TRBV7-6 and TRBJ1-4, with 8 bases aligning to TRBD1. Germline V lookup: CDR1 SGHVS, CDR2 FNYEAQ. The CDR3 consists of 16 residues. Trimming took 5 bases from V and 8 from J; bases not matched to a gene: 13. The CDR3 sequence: CASSLGGGQGREKLFF. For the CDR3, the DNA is TGTGCCAGCAGCCTAGGGGGTGGACAGGGACGGGAAAAACTGTTTTTT.

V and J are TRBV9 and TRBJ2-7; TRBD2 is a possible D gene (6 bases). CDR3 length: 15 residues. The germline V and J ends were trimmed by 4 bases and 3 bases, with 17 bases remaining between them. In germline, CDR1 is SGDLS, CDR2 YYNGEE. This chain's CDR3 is CASSLVEASVYEQYF. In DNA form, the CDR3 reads TGTGCCAGCAGCCTGGTTGAGGCTAGCGTCTACGAGCAGTACTTC.

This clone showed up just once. In nucleotides, the CDR3 is TGCAGCGTTGGTAGGGGCTGGGACGAGCAGTACTTC. Amino acids: CSVGRGWDEQYF. The V gene is TRBV29-1, the J gene TRBJ2-7; a possible D gene is TRBD1 (5 bases). The CDR3 spans 12 residues. Trimming took off 4 bases at V and 5 bases at J, with 12 bases between the two ends. Germline V gene sequence: CDR1 SQVTM, CDR2 ANQGSEA.

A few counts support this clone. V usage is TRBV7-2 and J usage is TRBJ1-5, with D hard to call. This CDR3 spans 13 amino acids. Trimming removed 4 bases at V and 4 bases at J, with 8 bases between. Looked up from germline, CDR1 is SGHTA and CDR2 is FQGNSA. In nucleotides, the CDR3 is TGTGCCAGCAGCTCTGCAGCGAATCAGCCCCAGCATTTT. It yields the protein CASSSAANQPQHF. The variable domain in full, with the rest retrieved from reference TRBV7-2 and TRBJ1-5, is GAGVSQSPSNKVTEKGKDVELRCDPISGHTALYWYRQSLGQGLEFLIYFQGNSAPDKSGLPSDRFSAERTGGSVSTLTIQRTQQEDSAVYLCASSSAANQPQHFGDGTRLSIL.

The chain's CDR3 is CASSLTGEANQPQHF. CDR3 nucleotides: TGTGCCAGCAGCCTGACAGGGGAGGCGAATCAGCCCCAGCATTTT. V is TRBV5-4 and J is TRBJ1-5; TRBD1 matches 8 bases. Germline V lookup: CDR1 SGHNT, CDR2 YYREEE (reference sequence). Trimming took 4 bases from V and 4 from J; bases not matched to a gene: 7. The CDR3 covers 15 residues.

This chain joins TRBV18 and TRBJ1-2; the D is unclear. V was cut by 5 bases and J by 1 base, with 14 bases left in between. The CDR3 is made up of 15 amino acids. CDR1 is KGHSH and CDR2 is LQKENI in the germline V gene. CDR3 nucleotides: TGTGCCAGCTCATCTTTCTCAGGATTTAACTATGGCTACACCTTC. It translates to CASSSFSGFNYGYTF.